This T cell receptor beta chain was retrieved from a study of read filtering for tumor transcriptome and immune sequencing (TCRdb year 2020). With regard to the full study: The cohort had roughly 18 male and 14 female patients with a mean age of roughly 66 years, ranging from roughly 45 to 90. By revised international staging, roughly 8 patients were R-ISS I, some 17 were R-ISS II and more than five were R-ISS III. A main aim was a read-filtering strategy for immune repertoire data, specifically whether clonotypes supported by a single read should be removed. TCR-region mapped reads per sample ranged from about 3.5 to 10.27 million with IR-seq versus only about 75 to 1273 with RNA-seq. After DNase treatment, whole-transcriptome libraries were prepared with the TruSeq RNA Access Library Prep Kit. The study compared TCR repertoires from targeted immune repertoire sequencing and bulk whole-transcriptome sequencing run on the same bone marrow samples.

Starting from roughly 0.4 ug RNA, TCR libraries were constructed with the Immunoverse kit using molecular barcoded adaptors that cover the alpha/delta and beta/gamma chains. TCR library preparation used the same RNA that went into transcriptome sequencing. Sequencing of the TCR libraries was done on an Illumina HiSeq 4000 with 2 x 150 cycles. On the study's bioinformatics: With MiXCR, TCR reads were aligned to human V, D, J and C references and assembled into CDR3 clonotypes, with quality filtering and error correction included. Clonotype counts and gene usage diversity were analyzed with the tcR package in R. Raw mapping reads were checked after the RNA-seq reads had been mapped by STAR aligner version 2.5.3a onto the human GRCh37 genome. To test how sequencing depth affects detected clonotypes, IR-seq fastq files were randomly downsampled with Seqtk 1.3. TCRdb's own reprocessing of the public reads used fastp at Q25 and MiXCR and kept productive beta chains. Here each entry gathers all rows of one CDR3 protein and keeps the most common genes and DNA. TCRdb's processing, not the authors' own work, is the source of the V and J calls. This sample gives tens of thousands of distinct CDR3 sequences in total; around 20% of them show up just once. Over 35% of the sample is held by the ten biggest clonotypes.

The germline V gene gives CDR1 as SGHVS and CDR2 as FNYEAQ. The V end loses 3 bases and the J end loses 6 bases, and a stretch of 9 bases separates them. Spanning cysteine to phenylalanine, the CDR3 consists of 12 amino acids. Only the CDR3 part of the read is kept: 36 bases, read in frame from the first base. Bone marrow was sampled from every patient at the time of active disease. Isolation of bone marrow mononuclear cells was performed by Ficoll-Hypaque density gradient centrifugation. Myeloma plasma cells were removed and CD138-negative cells were obtained by negative selection following labeling with CD138 magnetic microbeads on a MACS separator. Flow cytometry on an Attune NxT with CD138 antibodies was used to check the purity of the isolated cells. Total RNA was extracted using TRIzol reagent and was quantified on a NanoDrop spectrophotometer. Paired RNA-seq and IR-seq were performed on the CD138-negative bone marrow sample of each patient.

In this sample, this clonotype turned up many times. Its antigen is currently not known. The sample holds no much larger clone one base away, and base qualities are not on file. The investigation overall reported the following: Single-read clonotypes made up about four fifths of clonotypes but approximately 3.5% of total reads in IR-seq, and 74.6% of clonotypes and 35% to 50% of reads in RNA-seq. The correlation between IR-seq and RNA-seq shared clonotype proportions was increased by removal of single-read clonotypes. The sorted CD138-negative fraction was not purified T cells but a mixed bone marrow immune population. IR-seq captured clonotypes at much higher depth and more reliably than RNA-seq, and smaller IR-seq throughput sufficed to identify most shared clonotypes.

This clonotype was sampled from a donor at least 40 years old with multiple myeloma. The source material was a population of CD138-negative cells sorted from bone marrow. This specimen's cell subset or site label, interpreted: bone marrow mononuclear cells depleted of CD138+ plasma/myeloma cells by negative magnetic selection. The chain is assembled from TRBV7-6 and TRBJ2-7; D gene: possibly TRBD2, on 5 matching bases. The CDR3 in this case is CASSFSRGEQYF. In nucleotide form, the sequence is TGTGCCAGCAGCTTCTCCCGGGGCGAGCAGTACTTC.